Shown below are 9 T cell receptor beta chains from a single sample sequenced in a study of cytomegalovirus exposure and HLA in healthy donors. The PCR ran on 60 Vbeta and 13 Jbeta primers. Sequenced by immunoSEQ multiplex PCR; TCRdb stores in-frame clones only, minus some. Of 95,000 to 150,000 clones in the sample, around 70% were seen once. The sequenced sample was PBMCs. Source of these receptors: a middle-aged man in good health and CMV-seropositive.

This chain joins TRBV6-4 and TRBJ2-1; 8 bases match TRBD1. Germline-derived CDR1 and CDR2 are MRHNA and SNTAGT. Trimming cost V 10 bases and J 16 bases; bases outside gene matches: 6. The CDR3 consists of 9 residues. The chain's CDR3 is CATRQGPFF. In nucleotides, the CDR3 is TGTGCCACCAGACAGGGGCCCTTCTTC.

The chain joins TRBV18 to TRBJ2-7, with 9 bases fitting TRBD2. With 2 bases clipped from V and 2 bases from J, the junction kept 7 bases outside the gene matches. CDR3 size: 16 residues. Per germline, CDR1 KGHSH and CDR2 LQKENI. The CDR3 DNA is TGTGCCAGCTCACCAGGCGGGGGACTAGCCGCCTACGAGCAGTACTTC. Translation gives CASSPGGGLAAYEQYF.

The V call is TRBV6-1, the J call TRBJ1-5; the D gene is possibly TRBD1 (5 bases). The V gene lost 4 bases and the J gene lost 5 bases, with 18 bases spanning the gap. Germline V gene lookup returns CDR1 MNHNS and CDR2 SASEGT. There are 16 residues in the CDR3. The CDR3 nucleotides are TGTGCCAGCAGTGGCCGGGGCCCGGGGACTTATCAGCCCCAGCATTTT. Its translation is CASSGRGPGTYQPQHF.

The CDR3: CASITRSGGPEAQYF. The CDR3 nucleotides are TGTGCCAGCATAACGAGGAGCGGGGGCCCAGAGGCGCAGTATTTT. The chain combines TRBV6-1 with TRBJ2-3; 8 nucleotides match TRBD2. The CDR3 runs 15 residues. Germline V gives CDR1 MNHNS, CDR2 SASEGT. V lost 7 bases to trimming and J lost 10 bases; unmatched junction nucleotides: 16.

The gene calls are TRBV5-6 and TRBJ2-1, with D possibly matching TRBD2 (5 bases). The CDR3 has 15 residues. The germline V gene has CDR1 SGHDT and CDR2 YYEEEE. Trimming took 3 bases from V and 1 from J, leaving 11 bases between them. The CDR3 region is CASSSDFLSYNEQFF. CDR3 nucleotides: TGTGCCAGCAGCTCGGACTTCCTATCCTACAATGAGCAGTTCTTC. Full variable domain (outside the CDR3, taken from reference TRBV5-6 and TRBJ2-1): DAGVTQSPTHLIKTRGQQVTLRCSPKSGHDTVSWYQQALGQGPQFIFQYYEEEERQRGNFPDRFSGHQFPNYSSELNVNALLLGDSALYLCASSSDFLSYNEQFFGPGTRLTVL.

The rearrangement uses TRBV11-2 and TRBJ2-5; TRBD1 agrees at 11 bases. The CDR3 runs to 14 residues. V shed 5 bases, J shed 11 bases, and the junction held 10 bases outside the gene matches. Germline V CDR1 and CDR2: SGHAT, FQNNGV. CDR3 loop: CASSIGQGAREQYF. CDR3 in DNA: TGTGCCAGCAGCATAGGACAGGGGGCGCGAGAGCAGTACTTC.

The chain joins TRBV6-5 to TRBJ2-3; no reliable D call. The CDR3 is 12 amino acids. The V gene's germline CDR1 is MNHEY and CDR2 SVGAGI. Trimming removed 5 bases at V and 6 bases at J, with 9 bases between. CDR3 DNA sequence: TGTGCCAGCAGTCAAGCCTTGGATACGCAGTATTTT. Translation gives CASSQALDTQYF.

This chain connects TRBV5-6 to TRBJ2-1; 8 nucleotides align to TRBD2. The germline V gene encodes CDR1 SGHDT and CDR2 YYEEEE. CDR3 length: 15 amino acids. V dropped 5 bases and J dropped 2; count of bases not matched to a gene: 6. The CDR3 sequence: CASRGSGGTYNEQFF. CDR3 coding DNA: TGTGCCAGCAGGGGGAGCGGGGGAACCTACAATGAGCAGTTCTTC.

V and J are TRBV25-1 and TRBJ2-1; 7 nucleotides agree with TRBD1. Germline V lookup: CDR1 MGHDK, CDR2 SYGVNS. Trimming at V came to 6 bases and at J to 3 bases, leaving 11 bases not matched to a gene. CDR3 length: 16 amino acids. DNA for the CDR3: TGTGCCAGCAGCGCCACCCGCGACAGGGACTACAATGAGCAGTTCTTC. Its protein is CASSATRDRDYNEQFF.